This T cell receptor beta chain was identified during a study of shared clonotypes between healthy human individuals. Participating donors were healthy, HIV-negative adults free of recent acute infections or vaccinations. Naive CD4+ cells were CD45RA-selected; the remaining cells were memory. Overall study results and limits: The sampled material consisted only of blood, and tissue repertoires are likely to differ.

V was trimmed by 0 bases and J by 0 bases, leaving 6 bases between them. Germline CDR1 LGHNA, CDR2 YNFKEQ. This CDR3 has 14 residues. Using immunoSEQ multiplex PCR, the repertoire was profiled, and TCRdb retains in-frame clones only, with some absent. The table lists 2 million to 3 million clones, 90% to 95% of them singletons. This clone turned up a few times. As yet, its antigen is unknown. The specimen sequenced was naive CD4+ T cells from PBMCs. This sample's subset: CD45RA+ positively selected. J is TRBJ2-7 and V is TRBV4-2; D gene ambiguous. This clonotype was obtained from a man in his late teens or twenties in good health. Some clones in this sample may be carry-over from other donors' samples. CDR3 loop: CASSQDPASYEQYF. The CDR3 DNA is TGTGCCAGCAGCCAAGATCCGGCCTCCTACGAGCAGTACTTC.